The clone carrying this T cell receptor beta chain was seen just once. Its specificity is not known. This specimen belongs to a study of OX40 agonist ivuxolimab in advanced cancers. Background on the study: Patients treated during dose escalation were battling hepatocellular carcinoma, melanoma, renal cell or head and neck cancer.

The CDR3 is made up of 12 amino acids. With V trimmed by 4 bases and J by 5 bases, 3 bases remained unmatched. Germline CDR1 reads GTSNPN; CDR2 reads SVGIG (reference sequence). The study, taken as a whole, reports: It was also the case that some nonresponders had low normalized T-cell clonal expansion. People who partly responded at 0.1-3.0 mg/kg had some of the least clonal expansion seen.

Measured with immunoSEQ multiplex PCR; TCRdb has only the in-frame clones, and not every one. The sample consists of tens of thousands of clones, about 93% of them appearing once. The clonotype originates from an adult with an advanced solid tumor such as melanoma, head and neck, liver or kidney cancer. This chain connects TRBV30 to TRBJ2-3, with 7 bases matching TRBD2. The starting material was CD4+ or CD8+ T cells sorted from blood, obtained in a trial of the OX40 agonist ivuxolimab. CDR3 amino acids: CAWKGGGDTQYF. The DNA for the CDR3 is TGTGCCTGGAAGGGCGGGGGAGATACGCAGTATTTT.